This passage covers 3 T cell receptor beta chains from one sample sequenced in a study of OX40 agonist ivuxolimab in advanced cancers. Using immunoSEQ multiplex PCR, the repertoire was profiled, and TCRdb retains in-frame clones only, with some absent. The table records tens of thousands of clones, around 80% of them present only once. The sample was CD4+ or CD8+ T cells sorted from blood, taken in a trial of the OX40 agonist ivuxolimab. The receptors here all came from an adult with an advanced solid tumor such as melanoma, head and neck, liver or kidney cancer.

V usage is TRBV13 and J usage is TRBJ2-7; 7 bases agree with TRBD1. Germline V gene sequence: CDR1 PRHDT, CDR2 FYEKMQ (reference sequence). V trimming: 3 bases; J trimming: 1 base; junction bases outside the gene matches: 3. The CDR3 length is 14 residues. CDR3 sequence: CASSFTGESYEQYF. For the CDR3, the DNA is TGTGCCAGCAGCTTCACAGGGGAATCCTACGAGCAGTACTTC.

The CDR3 spells CASSPWTGGGETQYF. The CDR3 bases are TGTGCCAGCTCACCTTGGACCGGGGGGGGAGAGACCCAGTACTTC. This chain joins TRBV25-1 and TRBJ2-5; 8 bases match TRBD2. The V segment lost 8 bases and the J segment 4 bases; nucleotides outside the gene matches: 12. CDR1 and CDR2 from the germline V gene are MGHDK and SYGVNS. This CDR3 is 15 amino acids long.

The chain is built from TRBV10-3 and TRBJ1-5; D call uncertain. Trimming stripped 3 bases from V and 7 bases from J, with 13 bases between. The V gene's germline CDR1 is ENHRY and CDR2 SYGVKD. This CDR3 is built from 14 residues. The CDR3 here is CAISDKGFEQPQHF. CDR3 DNA sequence: TGTGCCATCAGTGATAAAGGGTTTGAACAGCCCCAGCATTTT.